There are a few counts of the clone carrying this TCR beta chain. Generated by immunoSEQ multiplex PCR, the TCRdb table keeps only in-frame clones and is missing some. Among over 9,000 clones, more than 75% were seen once, and the ten largest hold around 11%. The data were obtained in a study of T cell changes during pregnancy in multiple sclerosis. Source: CD8+ T cells from peripheral blood mononuclear cells, taken after pregnancy. The TCR comes from a female donor in good health, enrolled as a control in a pregnancy study.

Written as DNA, the CDR3 is TGTGCCAGCCCCCAAACCCCAGGGACTGAAGCTTTCTTT. Its protein product is CASPQTPGTEAFF. The rearrangement joins TRBV6-1 to TRBJ1-1, with D possibly being TRBD1 (5 bases). Trimming removed 8 bases at V and 5 bases at J, with 15 bases between. Germline V gives CDR1 MNHNS, CDR2 SASEGT. There are 13 residues in the CDR3.